The clone carrying this T cell receptor (beta chain) was observed a single time. Its target is not known. This CDR3 has 14 residues. Germline V gene data show CDR1 as SGHAT and CDR2 as FQNNGV. V lost 6 bases, J lost 6 bases, and 14 bases lay in between. This record comes from a study of cytomegalovirus exposure and HLA in healthy donors. Study-level background: As released early, the data held 75 million to 90 million unique TCRs from HLA-typed donors. Study observations and caveats: Differences between HLA loci emerged in a later analysis of TCR association rates, with DRB1 most and HLA-C fewest. The presence/absence work took it that sequencing depth was about the same across donors. Sequencing probably produced one cluster of sequence variants that were highly shared.

PCR amplification relied on 60 Vbeta primers (plus 13 Jbeta primers). Clones were read by immunoSEQ multiplex PCR, and TCRdb kept only the in-frame ones, dropping some. The sample lists more than 130,000 clones; roughly 80% were seen once. Sequencing was performed on PBMCs. J is TRBJ1-4 and V is TRBV11-2, with D hard to call. This TCR was sampled from a woman in her forties or fifties in good health and CMV-seronegative. For the CDR3, the DNA is TGTGCCAGCAGAAGGGAATGGGGAGATGAAAAACTGTTTTTT. As protein: CASRREWGDEKLFF. Using reference TRBV11-2 and TRBJ1-4 for the parts outside the CDR3, the full variable domain is EAGVAQSPRYKIIEKRQSVAFWCNPISGHATLYWYQQILGQGPKLLIQFQNNGVVDDSQLPKDRFSAERLKGVDSTLKIQPAKLEDSAVYLCASRREWGDEKLFFGSGTQLSVL.